The clone carrying this T cell receptor (beta chain) was found a few times. Its antigen remains unknown. The sample comes from a study of T-cell memory formation after mild COVID-19. UMIs and sample barcodes were carried by the TCR alpha and TCR beta cDNA libraries that 5'RACE produced using constant-segment primers. Each CDR3 protein gets one entry after TCRdb re-called the 5' RACE reads with MiXCR. Counted here are 310,000 or so distinct CDR3 sequences, about a sixth occurring once; the ten biggest clones make up around a fifth. Findings of the study overall: Nothing confirmed that second-wave clones peaking on day 37 were specific for SARS-CoV-2.

CDR1 is MGHRA and CDR2 is YSYEKL in the germline V gene. The germline V and J ends were trimmed by 4 bases and 6 bases, with 15 bases remaining between them. There are 15 residues in the CDR3. The receptor was isolated from a man between 18 and 29 years old who had mild COVID-19 (a few samples of this study predate the infection). Cell type and time point are not known. The sample comprised PBMCs or a T cell subset sorted from them (not recorded which). The chain joins TRBV4-1 to TRBJ1-4; D is ambiguous. CDR3 region: CASSRLTATYEKLFF. The CDR3 bases are TGCGCCAGCAGCCGCCTGACGGCCACTTATGAAAAACTGTTTTTT.